This T cell receptor beta chain was observed in a study of T cells in tumors after PD-1 blockade. Study-level information: Daily vismodegib 150 mg continued in a subset of anti-PD-1-treated patients.

Data came from immunoSEQ multiplex PCR; TCRdb stores just in-frame clones and leaves some out. The sample lists fewer than 55,000 clones; 81% were seen once. The CDR3 is made up of 13 amino acids. Trimming removed 7 bases at V and 6 bases at J, with 16 bases between. Germline loops: CDR1 SGDLS, CDR2 YYNGEE. Specimen: PBMCs, collected before anti-PD-1 treatment. The rearrangement links TRBV9 to TRBJ1-2; TRBD1 might be the D (6 bases). This TCR was recovered from a human donor with basal cell carcinoma. The CDR3 loop is CASSRGGWDGYTF. For the CDR3, the DNA is TGTGCCAGCTCCAGAGGGGGGTGGGATGGCTACACCTTC.